This T cell receptor beta chain was recovered during a study of human T cells and chemical hapten exposure. Study-wide context: Across its approximately 25 weeks, the study gave patients weekly diphenylcyclopropenone doses to the scalp.

Per the original methods: Samples ranged from roughly 23,224 to 700,000 TCRs, with a median of 95,638. From the RACE reads, TCRdb called clonotypes with MiXCR, one entry per CDR3 protein. The V and J calls were determined by TCRdb, not by the authors. The sample has some 360,000 distinct CDR3 sequences; more than 4.5% are singletons. This sample's time point: pre-sensitization, week 0. Treatment given: therapeutic diphenylcyclopropenone sensitization with weekly scalp DPC. Investigators collected blood before applying each patch test. Germline CDR1 is SGHRS and CDR2 is YFSETQ. Trimming took off 0 bases at V and 1 base at J, with 10 bases between the two ends. CDR3 size: 15 residues. Only a few counts were recorded for this clonotype.

This TCR was sampled from a woman aged 45-65 years with alopecia areata. Some clones in this sample may be carry-over from other donors' samples. The input for sequencing was whole blood, taken in connection with sensitization to the hapten diphenylcyclopropenone (DPC). The chain recombines TRBV5-1 with TRBJ1-1, with D uncertain. Here the CDR3 DNA reads TGCGCCAGCAGCTTGGTTTTAGACGGGAACACTGAAGCTTTCTTT. This translates into CASSLVLDGNTEAFF.